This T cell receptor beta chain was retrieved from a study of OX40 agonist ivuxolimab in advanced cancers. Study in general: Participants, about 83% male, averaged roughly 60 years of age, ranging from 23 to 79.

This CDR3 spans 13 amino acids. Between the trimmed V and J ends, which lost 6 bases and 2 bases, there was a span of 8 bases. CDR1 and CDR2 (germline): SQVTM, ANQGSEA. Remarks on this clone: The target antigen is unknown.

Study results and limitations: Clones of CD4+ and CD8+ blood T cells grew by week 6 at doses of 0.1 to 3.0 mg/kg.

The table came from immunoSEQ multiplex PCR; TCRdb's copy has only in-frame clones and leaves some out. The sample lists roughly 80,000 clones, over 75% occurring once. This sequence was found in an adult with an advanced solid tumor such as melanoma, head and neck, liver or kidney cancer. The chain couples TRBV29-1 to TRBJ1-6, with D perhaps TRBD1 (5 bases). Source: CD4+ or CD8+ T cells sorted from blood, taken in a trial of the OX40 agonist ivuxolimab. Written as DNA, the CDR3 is TGCAGCGTAGGGGTGGCCTATAATTCACCCCTCCACTTT. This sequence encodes CSVGVAYNSPLHF.